This T cell receptor beta chain was profiled in a study of tissue T cells after allogeneic stem cell transplantation. Study results and caveats: This small cohort was clinically heterogeneous, and sampling depth was a limitation. TCR repertoires tracked anatomic similarity, regardless of disease or transplant status.

This clone was counted between two and nine times. Antigen specificity is unknown. Any gene name here is a mouse gene name. The CDR3 is cut off 1 residue early in the read; its end comes from the germline J gene. Time point in this sample: mouse harvest day 14 after allogeneic transplant. The graft held 10^6 splenic CD5+ T cells and 10^7 T-cell-depleted bone marrow cells. This mouse GVHD model was MHC-mismatched B6 to BALB/c, profiled day 7 or 14. Here immunoSEQ multiplex PCR was the method, and the copy in TCRdb shows in-frame clones only, minus some. The sample records more than 1,200 clones, 50% to 65% being singletons. Germline V gene lookup returns CDR1 KGHPV and CDR2 FQNQEV (reference sequence). The CDR3 covers 14 residues. With 5 bases clipped from V and 9 bases from J, the junction kept 7 bases outside the gene matches.

Sequencing was performed on liver tissue. The sequence came from a female BALB/c mouse given C57BL/6 T cells with graft-versus-host disease after an allogeneic hematopoietic cell transplant. The gene calls are TRBV26 and TRBJ1-4, with 9 bases fitting TRBD1. CDR3 DNA, as far as it was read: TGTGCCAGCAGTTTGGACAGGGGAGGCAAAAGATTATTT. Amino acid sequence: CASSLDRGGKRLF. The whole CDR3 reads CASSLDRGGKRLFF.